One T cell receptor beta chain is described in this entry. A much larger clone lies a single base off, so this may be a read error. These data are taken from a study of T cells in Graves' hyperthyroidism and ophthalmopathy. Germline CDR1 SGHRS, CDR2 YFSETQ. The length of the CDR3 is 15 residues. RNA transcripts provided the source from which TCR beta CDR3 regions were amplified. HTBI primers were employed in a first-round RT-PCR of the TCR CDR3. From the multiplex PCR reads, TCRdb called clonotypes with MiXCR, one entry per CDR3 protein. The sample has about 770,000 distinct CDR3 sequences, roughly a sixth seen once.

The rearrangement links TRBV5-1 to TRBJ2-7; D tentatively reads TRBD1 or TRBD2 (5 bases each). Sample: blood. This receptor was identified in a woman in her fifties or sixties with Graves' hyperthyroidism that later progressed to Graves' ophthalmopathy. CDR3 nucleotide sequence: TGTGCCAGCAGCCAGAATCCGGGACCAGCGACCGAGCAGTACTTC. Translated, it gives CASSQNPGPATEQYF.